A single sample is the source of the 9 T cell receptor beta chains below, sequenced in a study of early T cells in non-severe SARS-CoV-2 infection. MiXCR, applied by TCRdb to the 5' RACE reads, yields one record per CDR3 protein. The sample carries around 19,000 distinct CDR3 sequences, approximately 4.3% recorded once. The sample was whole blood. Receptors originate from an adult who was a healthcare worker with PCR-confirmed SARS-CoV-2 infection or an uninfected control (not recorded which).

In its sample, this clonotype was seen a few times. The chain joins TRBV5-1 to TRBJ2-2, with TRBD2 identical over 8 bases. Germline loops: CDR1 SGHRS, CDR2 YFSETQ. V lost 4 bases and J lost 3; bases outside the gene matches: 11. CDR3 size: 17 residues. CDR3 sequence reads: CASSPPLSGSDTGELFF. The DNA of the CDR3 is TGCGCCAGCAGCCCCCCCCTCAGCGGGAGCGACACCGGGGAGCTGTTTTTT. Supplemented by reference TRBV5-1 and TRBJ2-2, the full variable domain reads KAGVTQTPRYLIKTRGQQVTLSCSPISGHRSVSWYQQTPGQGLQFLFEYFSETQRNKGNFPGRFSGRQFSNSRSEMNVSTLELGDSALYLCASSPPLSGSDTGELFFGEGSRLTVL.

This clonotype was seen a few times. The rearrangement joins TRBV6-5 to TRBJ1-5; D not resolved. CDR3 length: 13 amino acids. Between the trimmed V and J ends, which lost 0 bases and 3 bases, there was a span of 3 bases. Germline assignment: CDR1 MNHEY and CDR2 SVGAGI. The CDR3 region is CASSYSNNQPQHF. For the CDR3, the DNA is TGTGCCAGCAGTTACTCGAACAATCAGCCCCAGCATTTT.

This clonotype was seen at least ten times. This rearrangement joins TRBV3-1 to TRBJ2-7, with D perhaps given as TRBD1 or TRBD2 (5 bases each). CDR3 length: 15 amino acids. Trimming took off 3 bases at V and 3 bases at J, with 15 bases between the two ends. Germline V gene sequence: CDR1 LGHDT, CDR2 YNNKEL (reference sequence). CDR3 amino acids: CASSHYGAALYEQYF. CDR3 DNA: TGTGCCAGCAGCCACTACGGGGCAGCTCTCTACGAGCAGTACTTC.

This chain uses TRBV10-3 with TRBJ1-1; D remains ambiguous. The CDR3 contains 13 residues. In germline, CDR1 is ENHRY, CDR2 SYGVKD. V was pared by 3 bases and J by 5 bases, with 10 bases between. The CDR3: CAISEFSGTEAFF. CDR3 sequence (DNA): TGTGCCATCAGTGAATTTTCGGGGACTGAAGCTTTCTTT.

This clonotype was counted ten times or more. The chain recombines TRBV5-1 with TRBJ2-5; 11 nucleotides match TRBD2. This CDR3 is built from 15 residues. CDR1 SGHRS and CDR2 YFSETQ come from the germline V gene. With V trimmed by 5 bases and J by 5 bases, 8 bases remained unmatched. The DNA of the CDR3 is TGCGCCAGCAGAGTAACGGGACTAGCGGCGGAGACCCAGTACTTC. Translation gives CASRVTGLAAETQYF.

This clonotype was observed a handful of times. The V call is TRBV5-6, the J call TRBJ2-1; TRBD2 agrees at 11 bases. CDR3 length equals 16 residues. Germline loops: CDR1 SGHDT, CDR2 YYEEEE. V lost 5 bases to trimming and J lost 8 bases; unmatched junction nucleotides: 12. CDR3 in DNA: TGTGCCAGCAGTCCCTCTAGCGGGAGGAAATCGGATGAGCAGTTCTTC. Translated: CASSPSSGRKSDEQFF.

The sample holds many counts of this clonotype. The gene calls are TRBV20-1 and TRBJ1-5, with 9 bases matching TRBD1. Germline CDR1 DFQATT, CDR2 SNEGSKA (reference sequence). There are 14 residues in the CDR3. Germline trimming cut 6 bases from V and 3 bases from J; bases unmatched to any gene: 6. The CDR3 spells CSARTGATNQPQHF. CDR3 sequence (DNA): TGCAGTGCCAGGACAGGGGCCACCAATCAGCCCCAGCATTTT.

The chain is built from TRBV7-6 and TRBJ1-5; D may be TRBD1 (6 bases). This CDR3 region has 14 residues. Germline V gene sequence: CDR1 SGHVS, CDR2 FNYEAQ. The V gene lost 1 base and the J gene lost 6 bases, with 10 bases spanning the gap. In DNA form, the CDR3 reads TGTGCCAGCAGCTTAGGAGGGGGGTTTCAGCCCCAGCATTTT. Residues: CASSLGGGFQPQHF.

This clonotype has ten or more counts. This chain links TRBV7-2 with TRBJ2-1; possible D gene TRBD1, 6 bases. With 5 bases removed from V and 10 bases from J, the gap between germline ends came to 15 bases. The CDR3 sequence is 13 residues long. CDR1 and CDR2 (germline): SGHTA, FQGNSA. The CDR3 coding sequence is TGTGCCAGCAGCAATAGACAGGCAGGCGAGCAGTTCTTC. It codes for CASSNRQAGEQFF.